The sample holds many counts of the clone carrying this T cell receptor beta chain. Its antigen is undetermined. The entry originates in a study of CD8 T cells in ankylosing spondylitis. Study outcomes and limitations: Earlier literature documents some of the motif variants in reactive arthritis synovial fluid and blood. Reportedly, matched ankylosing spondylitis synovial fluid was significantly enriched for disease-linked clones. For ankylosing spondylitis blood, a TCR beta motif of seven to nine highly homologous variants appeared characteristic.

Trimming stripped 7 bases from V and 1 base from J, with 13 bases between. CDR3 length equals 14 residues. Germline V gene lookup returns CDR1 MNHNS and CDR2 SASEGT. Making the TCR beta libraries involved quantitative 5'-RACE with molecular barcodes. TCRdb fed the 5' RACE reads into MiXCR, producing one record per CDR3 protein. The repertoire consists of 200,000 to 300,000 distinct CDR3 sequences, with more than 9% occurring once and the leading ten covering about 3%. The material sequenced was blood, either unsorted or a sorted T cell fraction (not recorded which). The rearrangement uses TRBV6-1 and TRBJ1-1; D is uncertain. The source of this sequence is a male donor with ankylosing spondylitis or in good health (not recorded which). The CDR3 DNA is TGTGCCAGCACCCTTTCAATAGCGAACACTGAAGCTTTCTTT. Amino acid sequence: CASTLSIANTEAFF.